One and the same sample provided the 25 T cell receptor beta chains below, sequenced in a study of blood T cell repertoires in COVID-19. Assay: immunoSEQ multiplex PCR; the TCRdb copy retains only in-frame clones and omits some. The repertoire holds roughly 200,000 clones, with more than 85% as singletons. Sequencing was performed on peripheral blood. These TCRs come from a man aged 40-49 years with active or convalescent COVID-19.

The J gene is TRBJ1-4, the V gene TRBV10-3; D possibly corresponds to TRBD1 (6 bases). The CDR3 is made up of 12 amino acids. Per germline, CDR1 ENHRY and CDR2 SYGVKD. The V end was cut by 10 bases, the J end by 8 bases, with 14 bases between. The CDR3 sequence: CATRQAEEKLFF. CDR3 sequence (DNA): TGTGCCACGCGACAGGCGGAGGAAAAACTGTTTTTT.

This clone was seen once. The CDR3 bases are TGTGCCAGCAGCTTTCCGGACAGGGCTGAAGCTTTCTTT. It encodes CASSFPDRAEAFF. V gene TRBV13 combines with J gene TRBJ1-1, with 8 bases lining up with TRBD1. The junction had 3 bases not matched to a gene; V was cut back by 3 bases and J by 6 bases. There are 13 residues in the CDR3. Germline CDR1 is PRHDT and CDR2 is FYEKMQ (reference sequence). Filled out from reference TRBV13 and TRBJ1-1, the complete variable domain reads AAGVIQSPRHLIKEKRETATLKCYPIPRHDTVYWYQQGPGQDPQFLISFYEKMQSDKGSIPDRFSAQQFSDYHSELNMSSLELGDSALYFCASSFPDRAEAFFGQGTRLTVV.

The chain links TRBV2 to TRBJ2-3; 8 positions agree with TRBD2. This CDR3 is 15 amino acids long. J lost 2 bases, V lost 5 bases, and 6 bases had no gene match. Per the germline V gene, CDR1 is SNHLY and CDR2 is FYNNEI. The CDR3 DNA sequence: TGTGCCAGCAGTCTTAGCGGGACATACACAGATACGCAGTATTTT. Translated: CASSLSGTYTDTQYF. Looking up the rest from reference TRBV2 and TRBJ2-3 gives the full variable domain: EPEVTQTPSHQVTQMGQEVILRCVPISNHLYFYWYRQILGQKVEFLVSFYNNEISEKSEIFDDQFSVERPDGSNFTLKIRSTKLEDSAMYFCASSLSGTYTDTQYFGPGTRLTVL.

The gene calls are TRBV19 and TRBJ2-1; TRBD1 matches at 8 bases. CDR3 length: 13 residues. Germline-derived CDR1 and CDR2 are LNHDA and SQIVND (reference sequence). V was clipped by 9 bases and J by 8 bases; unmatched bases: 9. The DNA of the CDR3 is TGTGCCAGCCGGGACAGGCCCATGGATGAGCAGTTCTTC. Translation gives CASRDRPMDEQFF.

The rearrangement uses TRBV6-2 or TRBV6-3 and TRBJ1-1; D might be TRBD1 (5 bases). V lost 5 bases to trimming and J lost 0 bases, with 13 bases between them. The CDR3 covers 15 residues. Looked up from germline, CDR1 is MNHEY and CDR2 is SVGEGT. The CDR3 loop reads CASSVPKGMNTEAFF. DNA for the CDR3: TGTGCCAGCAGTGTCCCGAAGGGGATGAACACTGAAGCTTTCTTT.

The chain uses TRBV5-1 and TRBJ2-1; D gene ambiguous. V was pared by 1 base and J by 4 bases, with 9 bases between. The germline gives CDR1 SGHRS, CDR2 YFSETQ. The CDR3 contains 14 residues. CDR3: CASSLNSLYNEQFF. The CDR3 region has the DNA TGCGCCAGCAGCTTGAATAGTTTGTACAATGAGCAGTTCTTC.

Only a few counts were recorded for this clone. V and J are TRBV28 and TRBJ1-2; TRBD1 is a possible D gene (6 bases). Germline CDR1 reads MDHEN; CDR2 reads SYDVKM. This CDR3 comprises 14 residues. Trimming stripped 1 base from V and 3 bases from J, with 9 bases between. CDR3 nucleotides: TGTGCCAGCAGTTTATTCTCAGGGGACTATGGCTACACCTTC. Translation gives CASSLFSGDYGYTF.

The gene calls are TRBV2 and TRBJ1-5; tentatively, D is TRBD1 (6 bases). Trimming removed 6 bases from V and 2 bases from J, with 8 bases in between. CDR1 is SNHLY and CDR2 is FYNNEI in the germline V gene. The CDR3 loop spans 13 amino acids. DNA of the CDR3: TGTGCCAGCAGACACAGGGGCAATCAGCCCCAGCATTTT. Translating gives CASRHRGNQPQHF.

The chain employs TRBV6-2 or TRBV6-3 and TRBJ2-7; 7 nucleotides line up with TRBD1. The CDR3 length is 16 residues. Unmatched junction bases numbered 12, after V lost 4 bases and J lost 3 bases. Germline values: CDR1 MNHEY, CDR2 SVGEGT. This CDR3 is CASSFSTGWMDYEQYF. The CDR3 DNA is TGTGCCAGCAGTTTTTCGACAGGGTGGATGGACTACGAGCAGTACTTC.

A word on this clone: A read error may account for a junction end that differs from germline. The chain links TRBV7-7 to TRBJ2-3, with no clear D. The CDR3 sequence is 13 residues long. Germline CDR1 SSHAT, CDR2 FNYEAQ (reference sequence). DNA of the CDR3: TGTGCTAGCAGCCCTACTCCGACAGATACGCAGTATTTT. It yields the protein CASSPTPTDTQYF.

This chain links TRBV11-2 with TRBJ1-1, with a possible D match to TRBD1 (5 bases). This CDR3 contains 17 residues. V was shortened by 2 bases and J by 2 bases, with 18 bases between the two germline ends. Per the germline V gene, CDR1 is SGHAT and CDR2 is FQNNGV. The CDR3 DNA sequence: TGTGCCAGCAGCTTAAAAACCCGGGGGATTATCAACACTGAAGCTTTCTTT. Translation gives CASSLKTRGIINTEAFF.

V usage is TRBV3-1 (or the pseudogene TRBV3-2) and J usage is TRBJ1-6; the D gene is possibly TRBD1 (6 bases). The CDR3 totals 13 residues. Trimming shortened V by 6 bases and J by 5 bases, and 8 bases separated the two germline ends. Germline CDR1 LGHDT, CDR2 YNNKEL (reference sequence). The CDR3 loop is CASRTGNNSPLHF. Here the CDR3 DNA reads TGTGCCAGCAGAACAGGGAATAATTCACCCCTCCACTTT.

The chain has TRBV10-3 and TRBJ1-1, with 7 positions matching TRBD1. This CDR3 is 14 amino acids long. V lost 4 bases to trimming and J lost 4 bases; unmatched junction nucleotides: 6. The germline V gene has CDR1 ENHRY and CDR2 SYGVKD. The CDR3 DNA follows: TGTGCCATCAGTGGCATACAGGGGTCCACTGAAGCTTTCTTT. As protein: CAISGIQGSTEAFF.

The chain combines TRBV19 with TRBJ1-4; no clear D gene. Per the germline V gene, CDR1 is LNHDA and CDR2 is SQIVND (reference sequence). The CDR3 has 11 amino acids. V was shortened by 3 bases and J by 8 bases, with 4 bases between the two germline ends. The CDR3 sequence is CASSMEEKLFF. The CDR3 DNA reads TGTGCCAGTAGTATGGAGGAAAAACTGTTTTTT.

The chain employs TRBV28 and TRBJ1-1; 7 nucleotides agree with TRBD1. The V gene's germline CDR1 is MDHEN and CDR2 SYDVKM. With 5 bases clipped from V and 8 bases from J, the junction kept 14 bases outside the gene matches. The CDR3 contains 15 residues. The CDR3 protein is CASSPPSGTVIEAFF. The CDR3 DNA follows: TGTGCCAGCAGTCCACCCTCCGGGACAGTAATAGAAGCTTTCTTT.

This clone was detected only once. This rearrangement joins TRBV10-2 to TRBJ2-1; 11 positions agree with TRBD2. In germline, CDR1 is WSHSY, CDR2 SAAADI. The V gene end was trimmed by 8 bases and the J gene end by 5 bases; junction bases not matched to a gene: 5. The CDR3 loop spans 14 amino acids. This CDR3 is CASGTSGGNNEQFF. The CDR3 nucleotides are TGCGCCAGCGGAACTAGCGGGGGTAACAATGAGCAGTTCTTC.

This rearrangement joins TRBV19 to TRBJ1-5, with no clear D. V lost 7 bases and J 4 bases, leaving 8 bases between the germline ends. Germline V CDR1 and CDR2: LNHDA, SQIVND (reference sequence). This CDR3 spans 12 amino acids. The CDR3 bases are TGTGCCAGTAACTGGGAGAATCAGCCCCAGCATTTT. The encoded protein is CASNWENQPQHF.

The rearrangement joins TRBV6-2 or TRBV6-3 to TRBJ1-6, with D unresolved. CDR1 is MNHEY and CDR2 is SVGEGT in the germline V gene. The CDR3 length is 15 residues. V lost 0 bases and J 8 bases, leaving 11 bases between the germline ends. The CDR3 here is CASSYSKRADSPLHF. As DNA, the CDR3 is TGTGCCAGCAGTTACTCGAAGAGGGCGGATTCACCCCTCCACTTT.

This sequence joins TRBV7-6 and TRBJ2-3, with 8 bases fitting TRBD2. With V trimmed by 3 bases and J by 1 base, 3 bases remained unmatched. Germline V gene lookup returns CDR1 SGHVS and CDR2 FNYEAQ. The CDR3 sequence is 15 residues long. The chain's CDR3 is CASSLGSGGTDTQYF. CDR3 in DNA: TGTGCCAGCAGCTTGGGTAGCGGGGGCACAGATACGCAGTATTTT.

V and J are TRBV7-8 and TRBJ1-1; no reliable D call. CDR1 and CDR2 (germline): SGHVS, FQNEAQ. The V and J ends lost 6 bases and 2 bases respectively, with 16 bases between them. The CDR3 contains 15 residues. The CDR3 region is CASSEPVAGNTEAFF. The CDR3 region has the DNA TGTGCCAGCAGTGAACCGGTGGCGGGTAACACTGAAGCTTTCTTT.

The chain joins TRBV7-6 to TRBJ2-7; D is perhaps TRBD1 (6 bases). The CDR3 sequence is 15 residues long. Looked up from germline, CDR1 is SGHVS and CDR2 is FNYEAQ. V lost 5 bases and J lost 2, with 16 bases in between. The CDR3 sequence: CASSLGQLPAYEQYF. The CDR3 nucleotides read TGTGCCAGCAGCCTCGGACAGCTCCCTGCCTACGAGCAGTACTTC.

Only one count was recorded for this clone. The chain couples TRBV5-1 to TRBJ2-1, with 11 nucleotides matching TRBD2. CDR1 SGHRS and CDR2 YFSETQ come from the germline V gene. The ends lost 6 bases at V and 4 bases at J; junction bases unmatched: 6. The CDR3 loop spans 15 amino acids. The CDR3 DNA is TGCGCCAGCAAGGCCCTAGCGGGGGGTTACAATGAGCAGTTCTTC. It codes for CASKALAGGYNEQFF.

J is TRBJ2-7 and V is TRBV6-1; tentative D call: TRBD2 (6 bases). The CDR3 runs 13 residues. Trimming took 3 bases from V and 4 from J, leaving 10 bases between them. The V gene's germline CDR1 is MNHNS and CDR2 SASEGT. CDR3 sequence reads: CASSDGLKYEQYF. DNA of the CDR3: TGTGCCAGCAGTGACGGACTAAAATACGAGCAGTACTTC.

The chain combines TRBV5-1 with TRBJ1-1; TRBD1 matches 8 bases. Germline trimming cut 2 bases from V and 1 base from J; bases unmatched to any gene: 4. CDR1 is SGHRS, CDR2 YFSETQ, per germline. This CDR3 has 15 residues. The CDR3 coding sequence is TGCGCCAGCAGCTTTTACGGACAGGGGAACACTGAAGCTTTCTTT. Translated, it gives CASSFYGQGNTEAFF. The full variable domain, its missing parts supplied by reference TRBV5-1 and TRBJ1-1, is KAGVTQTPRYLIKTRGQQVTLSCSPISGHRSVSWYQQTPGQGLQFLFEYFSETQRNKGNFPGRFSGRQFSNSRSEMNVSTLELGDSALYLCASSFYGQGNTEAFFGQGTRLTVV.

This clone has just one count. Germline is not matched at one junction end, which may reflect a read error. The chain recombines TRBV28 with TRBJ2-1, with a weak D call TRBD1 (5 bases). The CDR3 extends over 12 amino acids. CDR1 and CDR2 (germline): MDHEN, SYDVKM. CDR3 loop: CASSLDWTRLLF. CDR3 sequence (DNA): TGTGCCAGCAGTTTAGATTGGACACGGCTACTCTTC.